The following is a T cell receptor beta chain sequence with its context. This sample is drawn from a study of OX40 agonist ivuxolimab in advanced cancers. The table came from immunoSEQ multiplex PCR; TCRdb's copy has only in-frame clones and leaves some out. The sample yields around 100,000 clones, 93% seen once. CDR3 length equals 18 residues. Germline values: CDR1 MDHEN, CDR2 SYDVKM. V lost 2 bases, J lost 2 bases, and 10 bases stayed unmatched. This TCR was recovered from an adult with an advanced solid tumor such as melanoma, head and neck, liver or kidney cancer. Source: CD4+ or CD8+ T cells sorted from blood, taken in a trial of the OX40 agonist ivuxolimab. The V gene is TRBV28, the J gene TRBJ1-4; 8 bases match TRBD1. The CDR3, as DNA: TGTGCCAGCAGTTTACGCTTATGGACAGGGCTGACTAATGAAAAACTGTTTTTT. It is translated as CASSLRLWTGLTNEKLFF.